Listed below are T cell receptor beta chains from one sample, sequenced in a study of T cell responses to AZD1222 COVID-19 vaccine. Method: immunoSEQ multiplex PCR; TCRdb's copy keeps in-frame clones and lacks some. The sample contains some 120,000 clones, 75% to 90% of which appear only once. The input for sequencing was peripheral blood, taken on day 0 of MenACWY control vaccination. The receptors originated from an adult in good health. The CDR3 runs from the conserved cysteine through the conserved F or W. The D gene is left open where the match is weak. Clone size is given for some rows only: seen once, a few or many times, or a class if the clone is expanded.

clone_size	j_call	v_call	d_call	cdr3_length	cdr3_aa	cdr3_nt
once	TRBJ1-1	TRBV28	-	15	CASSPASGDSTEAFF	TGTGCCAGCAGTCCGGCCTCAGGTGATAGCACTGAAGCTTTCTTT
-	TRBJ2-2	TRBV2	-	15	CASKSRLEDTGELFF	TGTGCCAGCAAATCGAGACTAGAGGACACCGGGGAGCTGTTTTTT
-	TRBJ1-1	TRBV5-5	TRBD1	14	CASSLAGTGTEAFF	TGTGCCAGCAGCCTTGCCGGGACAGGGACTGAAGCTTTCTTT
-	TRBJ1-1	TRBV28	-	11	CASTDTTISYF	TGTGCCAGCACCGACACCACCATTTCTTACTTT
once	TRBJ2-7	TRBV27	-	15	CASSLSLLRGGEQYF	TGTGCCAGCAGTTTATCGCTACTCCGGGGTGGTGAGCAGTACTTC
few	TRBJ2-1	TRBV5-1	-	15	CASSLEPGASNEQFF	TGCGCCAGCAGCTTGGAACCTGGGGCTTCCAATGAGCAGTTCTTC
-	TRBJ1-2	TRBV11-3	TRBD1	11	CASSSQGGYTF	TGTGCCAGCAGCTCACAGGGGGGCTACACCTTC
-	TRBJ2-1	TRBV6-4	-	15	CASSDSVGGYNEQFF	TGTGCCAGCAGTGACTCCGTAGGAGGGTACAATGAGCAGTTCTTC
-	TRBJ2-1	TRBV5-6	TRBD2	17	CASSLGGTSGPYNEQFF	TGTGCCAGCAGCTTGGGCGGGACTAGCGGCCCATACAATGAGCAGTTCTTC
-	TRBJ2-7	TRBV5-1	-	11	CASSLLGEQYF	TGCGCCAGCAGCTTGTTAGGCGAGCAGTACTTC
-	TRBJ2-5	TRBV7-2	-	13	CASSLAAGETQYF	TGTGCCAGCAGCTTGGCGGCCGGGGAGACCCAGTACTTC
-	TRBJ2-2	TRBV29-1	-	12	CSVEEDTGELFF	TGCAGCGTTGAAGAGGACACCGGGGAGCTGTTTTTT
-	TRBJ1-3	TRBV6-1	TRBD1	18	CASSDTPSPRQGGNTIYF	TGTGCCAGCAGTGATACCCCCTCCCCCCGACAGGGAGGAAACACCATATATTTT
-	TRBJ2-7	TRBV6-5	TRBD1	15	CASSPRDRSSYEQYF	TGTGCCAGCAGCCCACGGGACAGGTCTTCCTACGAGCAGTACTTC
-	TRBJ1-2	TRBV6-5	-	13	CASSWDVNYGYTF	TGTGCCAGCAGTTGGGACGTAAACTATGGCTACACCTTC
-	TRBJ2-1	TRBV9	TRBD2	17	CASSVSALAGVYNEQFF	TGTGCCAGCAGCGTATCCGCCTTGGCGGGAGTCTACAATGAGCAGTTCTTC
-	TRBJ1-2	TRBV7-2	-	17	CASSLDRPGTANYGYTF	TGTGCCAGCAGCTTAGATCGCCCTGGGACGGCGAACTATGGCTACACCTTC
-	TRBJ2-5	TRBV11-3	TRBD2	13	CASSLLAVETQYF	TGTGCCAGCAGCTTACTAGCGGTGGAGACCCAGTACTTC
-	TRBJ1-2	TRBV5-4	TRBD1	15	CASSYRTGANYGYTF	TGTGCCAGCAGCTACCGGACAGGGGCTAACTATGGCTACACCTTC
-	TRBJ2-5	TRBV2	TRBD2	14	CASSERSGKETQYF	TGTGCCAGCAGTGAAAGGAGCGGGAAAGAGACCCAGTACTTC
-	TRBJ1-3	TRBV2	-	14	CASSDLGARSTIYF	TGTGCCAGCAGTGATTTAGGGGCTCGAAGCACCATATATTTT
-	TRBJ1-2	TRBV7-8	-	14	CASSLGGIKDGYTF	TGTGCCAGCAGCTTAGGAGGGATAAAAGATGGCTACACCTTC
-	TRBJ2-2	TRBV4-3	TRBD1	17	CASSQVQGVTGTGELFF	TGCGCCAGCAGCCAAGTTCAGGGGGTCACGGGCACCGGGGAGCTGTTTTTT
-	TRBJ1-2	TRBV20-1	-	11	CSAYASGGYTF	TGCAGTGCCTACGCCTCGGGAGGCTACACCTTC
-	TRBJ1-2	TRBV6-2/TRBV6-3	-	16	CASSYSRLDGLYGYTF	TGTGCCAGCAGTTACTCGAGACTTGACGGACTCTATGGCTACACCTTC
-	TRBJ2-3	TRBV7-2	TRBD2	14	CASGTSGMTDTQYF	TGTGCCAGCGGGACTAGCGGGATGACAGATACGCAGTATTTT
-	TRBJ1-2	TRBV6-2/TRBV6-3	-	13	CASSLGGNYGYTF	TGTGCCAGCAGTCTCGGGGGTAACTATGGCTACACCTTC
-	TRBJ2-3	TRBV5-4	-	14	CASSLAQYTDTQYF	TGTGCCAGCAGCTTGGCTCAGTACACAGATACGCAGTATTTT
-	TRBJ2-7	TRBV5-1	TRBD2	16	CASSALAGVGSYEQYF	TGCGCCAGCAGCGCACTAGCGGGAGTGGGGTCCTACGAGCAGTACTTC
-	TRBJ1-1	TRBV11-2	-	13	CASSSFDRSEAFF	TGTGCCAGCAGCTCCTTTGACAGATCCGAAGCTTTCTTT
-	TRBJ2-2	TRBV10-3	-	13	CAIRDGATGELFF	TGTGCCATCAGGGATGGGGCTACCGGGGAGCTGTTTTTT
-	TRBJ1-2	TRBV7-9	-	13	CASSLGSGDGYTF	TGTGCCAGCAGCTTAGGCTCAGGGGATGGCTACACCTTC
-	TRBJ2-3	TRBV7-6	TRBD2	18	CASSLVGLAGVYTDTQYF	TGTGCCAGCAGCTTAGTGGGACTAGCGGGAGTCTACACAGATACGCAGTATTTT
-	TRBJ2-3	TRBV6-4	TRBD2	15	CASSDSGGRADTQYF	TGTGCCAGCAGTGACTCAGGCGGGAGGGCAGATACGCAGTATTTT
-	TRBJ1-2	TRBV6-5	-	13	CASTRETNYGYTF	TGTGCCAGCACCAGAGAAACTAACTATGGCTACACCTTC
-	TRBJ1-5	TRBV7-8	TRBD1	16	CASSSYPDRDNQPQHF	TGTGCCAGCAGCTCTTACCCGGACAGGGACAATCAGCCCCAGCATTTT
-	TRBJ2-5	TRBV5-4	-	12	CASRTDQETQYF	TGTGCCAGCAGGACGGACCAAGAGACCCAGTACTTC
-	TRBJ2-7	TRBV11-3	-	13	CASSLEDLYEQYF	TGTGCCAGCAGCTTAGAAGACCTCTACGAGCAGTACTTC
-	TRBJ2-7	TRBV9	TRBD2	14	CASSSRGGTYEQYF	TGTGCCAGCAGCAGCCGCGGGGGAACCTACGAGCAGTACTTC
-	TRBJ2-1	TRBV13	TRBD2	13	CASSPTSTNEQFF	TGTGCCAGCAGCCCGACTAGCACGAATGAGCAGTTCTTC
-	TRBJ2-1	TRBV25-1	-	13	CASSGQGGGEQFF	TGTGCCAGCAGTGGCCAGGGGGGCGGTGAGCAGTTCTTC
-	TRBJ1-2	TRBV5-4	-	15	CASSLESQTSYGYTF	TGTGCCAGCAGCTTGGAGAGTCAGACGAGCTATGGCTACACCTTC
-	TRBJ1-1	TRBV5-1	-	12	CASINRNNEAFF	TGCGCCAGCATTAACCGAAACAATGAAGCTTTCTTT
-	TRBJ2-1	TRBV6-1	-	15	CASSESGRRYNEQFF	TGTGCCAGCAGTGAATCGGGCAGGAGGTACAATGAGCAGTTCTTC
-	TRBJ1-1	TRBV27	-	15	CASRSFTTGTLKAFF	TGTGCCAGCAGATCCTTCACGACAGGTACGCTAAAAGCTTTCTTT
-	TRBJ1-2	TRBV11-3	-	17	CASSRLVAGDASYGYTF	TGTGCCAGCAGCCGCCTGGTGGCAGGGGACGCCTCCTATGGCTACACCTTC
-	TRBJ2-7	TRBV12-3/TRBV12-4	TRBD1	12	CASSWGQNEQYF	TGTGCCAGCAGTTGGGGACAGAACGAGCAGTACTTC
-	TRBJ1-2	TRBV30	TRBD1	16	CAWSVYFEGAQDGYTF	TGTGCCTGGAGTGTATATTTTGAGGGGGCGCAGGATGGCTACACCTTC
-	TRBJ1-1	TRBV11-3	-	13	CASSPGVDTEAFF	TGTGCCAGCAGCCCGGGGGTGGACACTGAAGCTTTCTTT
-	TRBJ1-2	TRBV12-3/TRBV12-4	-	13	CASSPGRIYGYTF	TGTGCCAGCAGTCCGGGACGGATCTATGGCTACACCTTC
once	TRBJ2-7	TRBV5-4	TRBD1	14	CASSVDRASYEQYF	TGTGCCAGCAGCGTAGACAGGGCGTCCTACGAGCAGTACTTC
-	TRBJ2-5	TRBV2	-	14	CASSPSARQETQYF	TGTGCCAGCAGCCCTTCCGCTAGGCAGGAGACCCAGTACTTC
-	TRBJ1-1	TRBV5-1	-	13	CASSLIGGTEAFF	TGCGCCAGCAGCTTGATAGGTGGAACTGAAGCTTTCTTT
-	TRBJ2-7	TRBV9	-	14	CASSVGLGSYEQYF	TGTGCCAGCAGCGTAGGTCTGGGCTCCTACGAGCAGTACTTC
-	TRBJ1-1	TRBV9	-	15	CASSVTGVMNTEAFF	TGTGCCAGCAGCGTAACCGGGGTTATGAACACTGAAGCTTTCTTT
once	TRBJ2-1	TRBV11-2	TRBD2	15	CASRFLAGDGNEQFF	TGTGCCAGCAGGTTCCTAGCGGGGGATGGGAATGAGCAGTTCTTC
-	TRBJ2-7	TRBV29-1	-	12	CSVAGSIYEQYF	TGCAGCGTTGCAGGGAGTATCTACGAGCAGTACTTC
-	TRBJ2-7	TRBV6-5	-	12	CASWTLPYEQYF	TGTGCCAGTTGGACGCTTCCCTACGAGCAGTACTTC
-	TRBJ2-1	TRBV5-4	-	15	CASSPGTDLYNEQFF	TGTGCCAGCAGCCCCGGAACGGACCTCTACAATGAGCAGTTCTTC
-	TRBJ2-3	TRBV30	-	15	CAWSVQVIVADTQYF	TGTGCCTGGAGTGTACAGGTGATAGTTGCAGATACGCAGTATTTT